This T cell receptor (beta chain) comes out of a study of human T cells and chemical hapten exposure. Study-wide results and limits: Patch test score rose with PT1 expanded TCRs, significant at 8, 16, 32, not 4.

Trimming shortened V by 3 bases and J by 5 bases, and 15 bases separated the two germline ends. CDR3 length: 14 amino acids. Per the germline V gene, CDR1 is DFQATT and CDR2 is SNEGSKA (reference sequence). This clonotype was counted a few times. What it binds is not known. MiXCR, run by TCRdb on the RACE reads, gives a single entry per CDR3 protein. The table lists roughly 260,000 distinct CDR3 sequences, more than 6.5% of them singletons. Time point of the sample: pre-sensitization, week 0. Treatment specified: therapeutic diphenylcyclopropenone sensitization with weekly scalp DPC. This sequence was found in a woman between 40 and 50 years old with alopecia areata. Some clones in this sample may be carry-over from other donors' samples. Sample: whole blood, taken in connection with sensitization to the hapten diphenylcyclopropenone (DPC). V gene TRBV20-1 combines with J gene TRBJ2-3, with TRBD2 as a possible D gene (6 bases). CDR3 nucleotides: TGCAGTGCTAGGGGGCGGGGAGATTTAGATACGCAGTATTTT. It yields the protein CSARGRGDLDTQYF.